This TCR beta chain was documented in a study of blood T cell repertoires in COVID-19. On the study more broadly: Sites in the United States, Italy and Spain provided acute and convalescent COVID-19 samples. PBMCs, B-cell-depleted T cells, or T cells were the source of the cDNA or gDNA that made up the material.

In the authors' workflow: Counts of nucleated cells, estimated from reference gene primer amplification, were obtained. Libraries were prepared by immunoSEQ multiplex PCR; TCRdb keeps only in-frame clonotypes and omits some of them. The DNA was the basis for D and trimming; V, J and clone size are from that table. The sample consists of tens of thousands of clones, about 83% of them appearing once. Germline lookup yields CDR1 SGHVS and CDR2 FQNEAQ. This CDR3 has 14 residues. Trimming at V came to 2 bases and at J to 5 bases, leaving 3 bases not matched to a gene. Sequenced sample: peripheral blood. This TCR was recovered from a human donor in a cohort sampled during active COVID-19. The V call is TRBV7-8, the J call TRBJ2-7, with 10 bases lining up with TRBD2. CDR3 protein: CASSLMLAGDEQYF. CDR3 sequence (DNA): TGTGCCAGCAGCTTAATGCTAGCGGGAGACGAGCAGTACTTC. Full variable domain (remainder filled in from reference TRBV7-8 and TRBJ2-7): GAGVSQSPRYKVAKRGQDVALRCDPISGHVSLFWYQQALGQGPEFLTYFQNEAQLDKSGLPSDRFFAERPEGSVSTLKIQRTQQEDSAVYLCASSLMLAGDEQYFGPGTRLTVT.